The entry below describes one T cell receptor (beta chain). Repertoires were generated with immunoSEQ multiplex PCR, while TCRdb's copy carries only in-frame clones and drops some. The data show over 10,000 clones, roughly nine tenths seen once. This CDR3 comprises 17 residues. Germline values: CDR1 SEHNR, CDR2 FQNEAQ (reference sequence). V shed 4 bases and J 0 bases; nucleotides not matched to a gene: 6. This record belongs to a study of chemoradiotherapy in HPV16-positive cancers. The chain uses TRBV7-9 and TRBJ1-1; 12 nucleotides match TRBD1. Sequencing used blood, obtained from a patient who underwent chemoradiotherapy. The source is a human donor with HPV-associated anogenital cancer. The DNA for the CDR3 is TGTGCCAGCAGCTCCCGGGACAGGGGGCGAATGAACACTGAAGCTTTCTTT. The encoded protein is CASSSRDRGRMNTEAFF.